This TCR beta chain derives from a study of CD8 T cells in ankylosing spondylitis. Preparation of TCR beta libraries was done by quantitative 5'-RACE with molecular barcodes. One entry per CDR3 protein, called by TCRdb with MiXCR from the 5' RACE reads. The profile shows more than 200,000 distinct CDR3 sequences, 20% to 30% of them singletons. In its sample, this clonotype was seen many times. What it binds is unknown. The CDR3 runs to 14 residues. V was shortened by 3 bases and J by 3 bases, with 9 bases between the two germline ends. Study-wide points: From matched ankylosing spondylitis synovial fluid, disease-linked clones were reportedly recovered at significantly enriched levels. Seemingly characteristic of ankylosing spondylitis blood was a TCR beta motif consisting of about 8 highly homologous variants. With a CD8+ phenotype, disease-linked clones were relatively rare in peripheral blood.

This receptor was obtained from a male donor with ankylosing spondylitis or in good health (not recorded which). The sequencing input was blood, either unsorted or a sorted T cell fraction (not recorded which). This chain connects TRBV12-3 or TRBV12-4 to TRBJ1-5, with unresolved D. CDR3 sequence reads: CASSLGGVNQPQHF. The CDR3 nucleotides are TGTGCCAGCAGTTTGGGCGGAGTCAATCAGCCCCAGCATTTT.